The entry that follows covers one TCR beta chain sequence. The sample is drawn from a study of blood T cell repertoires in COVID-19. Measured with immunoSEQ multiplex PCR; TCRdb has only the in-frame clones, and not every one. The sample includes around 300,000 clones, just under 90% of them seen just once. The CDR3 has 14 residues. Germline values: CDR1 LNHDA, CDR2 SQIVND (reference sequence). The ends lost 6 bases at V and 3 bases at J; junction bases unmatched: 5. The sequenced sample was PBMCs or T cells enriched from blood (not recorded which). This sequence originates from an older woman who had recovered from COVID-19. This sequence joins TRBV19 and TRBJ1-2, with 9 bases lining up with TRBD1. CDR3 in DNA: TGTGCCAGTAGGGGACAGGGTGAGGACTATGGCTACACCTTC. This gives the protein CASRGQGEDYGYTF.